This TCR beta chain emerged from a study of blood T cell repertoires in COVID-19. Study summary: COVID-19 samples, acute and convalescent, were from the United States, Italy and Spain. T cells, B-cell-depleted T cells, or PBMCs supplied cDNA or gDNA.

As handled by the study authors: Counts of nucleated cells, estimated from reference gene primer amplification, were obtained. Measured with immunoSEQ multiplex PCR; TCRdb has only the in-frame clones, and not every one. The V and J calls and clone size come from that table; D and trimming were worked out from the DNA. The sample holds approximately 50,000 clones, roughly 82% seen once. In germline, CDR1 is SGHDN, CDR2 FVKESK. The germline V and J ends were trimmed by 1 base and 0 bases, with 19 bases remaining between them. CDR3 length equals 20 residues. The sequenced material came from peripheral blood. This clonotype was sampled from a human donor in a cohort sampled during active COVID-19. The V and J genes are TRBV14 and TRBJ2-6, with D perhaps TRBD2 (6 bases). CDR3 region: CASSQGRGKPKSSGANVLTF. The CDR3 region has the DNA TGTGCCAGCAGCCAAGGACGGGGGAAGCCTAAAAGCTCTGGGGCCAACGTCCTGACTTTC.